The subject of this entry is one T cell receptor (beta chain). This sample stems from a study of T cell responses to AZD1222 COVID-19 vaccine. Some clones are missing from TCRdb's copy, which holds only in-frame ones; the method was immunoSEQ multiplex PCR. The sample has some 97,000 clones, around 87% seen once; the top ten hold 4% to 4.5%. The CDR3 is 13 amino acids. This specimen was peripheral blood, taken on day 0 of MenACWY control vaccination. V and J are TRBV7-5 and TRBJ1-5; TRBD1 was called by the table and not checked on the DNA. TRBV7-5 constitutes a pseudogene. The receptor was derived from an adult in good health. The CDR3 loop is CARGQGSWWPQHF. CDR3 bases: TGTGCCAGGGGACAGGGGTCTTGGTGGCCCCAGCATTTT.